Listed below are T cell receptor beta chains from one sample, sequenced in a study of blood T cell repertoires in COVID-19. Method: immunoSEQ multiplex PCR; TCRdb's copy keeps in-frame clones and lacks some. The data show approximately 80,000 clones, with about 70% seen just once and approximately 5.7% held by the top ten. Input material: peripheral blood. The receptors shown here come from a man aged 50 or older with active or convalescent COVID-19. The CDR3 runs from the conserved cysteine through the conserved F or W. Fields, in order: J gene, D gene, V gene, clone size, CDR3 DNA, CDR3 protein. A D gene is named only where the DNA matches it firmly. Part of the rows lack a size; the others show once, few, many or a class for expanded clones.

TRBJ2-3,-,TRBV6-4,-,TGTGCCAGCAGCCCTAGCACAGATACGCAGTATTTT,CASSPSTDTQYF
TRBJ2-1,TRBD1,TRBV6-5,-,TGTGCCAGCAATCAACCGGGACAGGGGAAAGGTGAGCAGTTCTTC,CASNQPGQGKGEQFF
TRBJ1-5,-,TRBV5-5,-,TGTGCCAGCAGCTTGGGGTCCTCGACGTGGCGGGGGACTAATCAGCCCCAGCATTTT,CASSLGSSTWRGTNQPQHF
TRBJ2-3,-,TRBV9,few,TGTGCCAGCAGCGGAGAAGGTACTAGGGAAGATACGCAGTATTTT,CASSGEGTREDTQYF
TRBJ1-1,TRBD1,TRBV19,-,TGTGCCAGTAGTAAGGCCTCGGGACAGGGGAAGACTGAAGCTTTCTTT,CASSKASGQGKTEAFF
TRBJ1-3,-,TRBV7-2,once,TGTGCCAGCAGCTTAGCGCGGGGGGCTGGAAACACCATATATTTT,CASSLARGAGNTIYF
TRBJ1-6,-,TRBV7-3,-,TGTGCCAGCAGCTTACGGGGGGACACTTCACCCCTCCACTTT,CASSLRGDTSPLHF
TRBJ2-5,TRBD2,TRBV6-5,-,TGTGCCAGCAGTTACGGGACTAGCGGGCAAGAGACCCAGTACTTC,CASSYGTSGQETQYF
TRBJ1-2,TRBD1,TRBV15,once,TGTGCCACCAGCAGAGATCAAAGGACAGGCGGTGGCTACACCTTC,CATSRDQRTGGGYTF
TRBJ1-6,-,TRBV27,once,TGTGCCAGCAGAACACAGGGAATGGATAATTCACCCCTCCACTTT,CASRTQGMDNSPLHF
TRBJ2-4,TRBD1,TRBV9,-,TGTGCCAGCAGCGCCACAGGGGGCTCGGGCAAAAACATTCAGTACTTC,CASSATGGSGKNIQYF
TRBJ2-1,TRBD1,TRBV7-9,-,TGTGCCAGCAGCCCCACCAGGGGGTTGACCTACAATGAGCAGTTCTTC,CASSPTRGLTYNEQFF
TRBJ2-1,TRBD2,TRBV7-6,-,TGTGCCAGCAGCTCCCCTCAGCGGGGGGGCCCTTCTGAGCAGTTCTTC,CASSSPQRGGPSEQFF
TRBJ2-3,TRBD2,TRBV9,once,TGTGCCAGCAGCGTAGAGGCAAGCGGGGAGTATGATACGCAGTATTTT,CASSVEASGEYDTQYF
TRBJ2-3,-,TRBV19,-,TGTGCCTCTCAAGTAGCTGAGCGCAGTACGCAGTATTTT,CASQVAERSTQYF
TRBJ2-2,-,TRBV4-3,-,TGCGCCAGCAGCCAAGATTGGCTTAACACCGGGGAGCTGTTTTTT,CASSQDWLNTGELFF
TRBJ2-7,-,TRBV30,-,TGTGCCTGGAGACAGGGTACCTACGAGCAGTACTTC,CAWRQGTYEQYF
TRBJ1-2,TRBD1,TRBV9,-,TGTGCCAGCAGCGCCGAACACAGGGGATATGGCTACACCTTC,CASSAEHRGYGYTF
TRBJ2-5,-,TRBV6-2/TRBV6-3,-,TGTGCCAGCAGTTCGAGGGAAGAGACCCAGTACTTC,CASSSREETQYF
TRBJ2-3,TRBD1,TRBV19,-,TGTGCCAGTAGCCTGGACAGGGGCACAGATACGCAGTATTTT,CASSLDRGTDTQYF
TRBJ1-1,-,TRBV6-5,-,TGTGCCAGCAGGGCGACCGGGACTGAAGCTTTCTTT,CASRATGTEAFF
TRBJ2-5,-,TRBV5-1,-,TGCGCCAGCAGCTTGGGGGGGCCGGTAGAGACCCAGTACTTC,CASSLGGPVETQYF
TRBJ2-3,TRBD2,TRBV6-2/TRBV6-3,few,TGTGCCAGCAGTCCGACTAGCGGGGGGGCGAATACGCAGTATTTT,CASSPTSGGANTQYF
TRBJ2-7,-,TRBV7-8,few,TGTGCCAGCACCCCCCGCGGAGCGTCCTCCTACGAGCAGTACTTC,CASTPRGASSYEQYF
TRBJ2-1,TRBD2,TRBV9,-,TGTGCCACCCATGGGAGGGGCTTCCTCAATGAGCAGTTCTTC,CATHGRGFLNEQFF
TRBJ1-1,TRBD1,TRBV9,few,TGTGCCAGCAGCGAACACACCGACAGGGCCCAAGCTTTCTTT,CASSEHTDRAQAFF
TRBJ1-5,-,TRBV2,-,TGTGCCAGCAGGGAACAGGGTTATCAGCCCCAGCATTTT,CASREQGYQPQHF
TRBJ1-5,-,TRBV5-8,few,TGTGCCAGCAGCTTGGGACAGTGGCGGCAGCCCCAGCATTTT,CASSLGQWRQPQHF
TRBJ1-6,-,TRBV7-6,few,TGTGCCAGCAGTTCAAGGAGTGGCAGGGAATTCGCACCCCTCCACTTT,CASSSRSGREFAPLHF
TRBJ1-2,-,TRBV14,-,TGTGCCAGCAGCCCCCAGGTAGGCTACACCTTC,CASSPQVGYTF
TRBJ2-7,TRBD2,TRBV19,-,TGTGCCAGTAGTGACTCCGGGACTAGGGTCGACGAGCAGTACTTC,CASSDSGTRVDEQYF
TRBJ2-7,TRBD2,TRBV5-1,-,TGCGCCAGCAGCTTGGGGGGGACTAGCGGGGCGTACGAGCAGTACTTC,CASSLGGTSGAYEQYF
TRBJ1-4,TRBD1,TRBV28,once,TGTGCCAGCAGCTCCGGGGGACAGGGACATGAAAAACTGTTTTTT,CASSSGGQGHEKLFF
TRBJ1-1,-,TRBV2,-,TGTGCCAGCAGTGAGTCGAGCCAAGTAGCCGGTGAAGCTTTCTTT,CASSESSQVAGEAFF
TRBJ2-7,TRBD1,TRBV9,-,TGTGCCAGCAGCGTAGAAGTGACAGGGGGCGAGCAGTACTTC,CASSVEVTGGEQYF
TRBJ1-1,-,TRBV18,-,TGTGCCAGCTCACCACCAGACTTGAACACTGAAGCTTTCTTT,CASSPPDLNTEAFF
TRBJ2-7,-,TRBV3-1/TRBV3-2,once,TGTGCCAGCAGCCTCTTAGGGAGCGAGCAGTACTTC,CASSLLGSEQYF
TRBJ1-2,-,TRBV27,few,TGTGCCAGCAGTTCTCCCCGAGGAGGCACCGTAATTGGCTACACCTTC,CASSSPRGGTVIGYTF
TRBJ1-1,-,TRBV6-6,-,TGTGCCAGCAGTTTTACAGGACTGAACACTGAAGCTTTCTTT,CASSFTGLNTEAFF
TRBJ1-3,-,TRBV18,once,TGTGCCAGCTCAGAGAGGGTTCAGCTCGGAAACACCATATATTTT,CASSERVQLGNTIYF
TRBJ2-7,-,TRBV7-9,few,TGTGCCAGTGCAGCAACAGGGTTTTACGAGCAGTACTTC,CASAATGFYEQYF
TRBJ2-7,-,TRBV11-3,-,TGTGCCAGCAGCGTAGGGGGACTGGACCACTACGAGCAGTACTTC,CASSVGGLDHYEQYF
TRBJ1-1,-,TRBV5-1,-,TGCGCCAGCAGCTCAGGGTCCAACACTGAAGCTTTCTTT,CASSSGSNTEAFF
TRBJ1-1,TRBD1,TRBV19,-,TGTGCCAGTATCCCTCCAGGGGGCGCGGACACTGAAGCTTTCTTT,CASIPPGGADTEAFF
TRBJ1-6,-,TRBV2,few,TGTGCAGATGCTATTCACTATAATTCACCCCTCCACTTT,CADAIHYNSPLHF
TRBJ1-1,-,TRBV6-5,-,TGTGCCAGCACTGGGGGCTGGAACACTGAAGCTTTCTTT,CASTGGWNTEAFF
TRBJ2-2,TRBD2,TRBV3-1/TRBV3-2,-,TGTGCCAGCAGCCGACGACTAGCGGGGACCGGGGAGCTGTTTTTT,CASSRRLAGTGELFF
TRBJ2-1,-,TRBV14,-,TGTGCCAGCAGCCCAGACGGGGTGGCGGTTACCTACAATGAGCAGTTCTTC,CASSPDGVAVTYNEQFF
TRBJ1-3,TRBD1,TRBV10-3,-,TGTGCCATCAGTTCCGACAGGGGCAAAAGAAACACCATATATTTT,CAISSDRGKRNTIYF